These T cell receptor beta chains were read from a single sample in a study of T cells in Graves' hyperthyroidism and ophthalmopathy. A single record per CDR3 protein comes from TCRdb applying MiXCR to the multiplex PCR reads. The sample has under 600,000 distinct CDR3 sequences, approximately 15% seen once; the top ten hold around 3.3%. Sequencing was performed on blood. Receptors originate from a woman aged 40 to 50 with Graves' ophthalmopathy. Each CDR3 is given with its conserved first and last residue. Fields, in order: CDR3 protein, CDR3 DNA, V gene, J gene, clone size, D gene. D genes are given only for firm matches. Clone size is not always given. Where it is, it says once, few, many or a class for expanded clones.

CDR3: CASSHPSGGLAGRAYEQYF; DNA: TGCGCCAGCAGCCATCCCTCAGGGGGACTAGCGGGCCGAGCCTACGAGCAGTACTTC; V: TRBV4-1; J: TRBJ2-7; size: NA; D: TRBD2
CDR3: CASSSPQGSGVSTGELFF; DNA: TGTGCCAGCAGCTCCCCCCAGGGGTCGGGAGTTAGCACCGGGGAGCTGTTTTTT; V: TRBV11-1; J: TRBJ2-2; size: NA; D: NA
CDR3: CASLAGGLYNEQFF; DNA: TGTGCCAGCTTAGCGGGGGGCCTATACAATGAGCAGTTCTTC; V: TRBV2; J: TRBJ2-1; size: many; D: TRBD2
CDR3: CASSLGFAGELFF; DNA: TGTGCCAGCAGCTTGGGATTTGCCGGGGAGCTGTTTTTT; V: TRBV5-4; J: TRBJ2-2; size: few; D: NA
CDR3: CSARSHRGGYNEQFF; DNA: TGCAGTGCTAGATCTCACCGAGGGGGCTACAATGAGCAGTTCTTC; V: TRBV20-1; J: TRBJ2-1; size: many; D: NA
CDR3: CSARAGGLAGEGTQYF; DNA: TGCAGTGCTAGAGCCGGGGGACTAGCGGGGGAGGGGACCCAGTACTTC; V: TRBV20-1; J: TRBJ2-5; size: few; D: TRBD2
CDR3: CASSLGRGLDSYNEQFF; DNA: TGTGCCAGCAGCTTGGGGCGGGGACTAGACTCCTACAATGAGCAGTTCTTC; V: TRBV5-5; J: TRBJ2-1; size: few; D: TRBD2
CDR3: CASSLTTVYNEQFF; DNA: TGTGCCAGCAGCTTAACGACAGTCTACAATGAGCAGTTCTTC; V: TRBV11-3; J: TRBJ2-1; size: many; D: NA
CDR3: CSASDMTREQFF; DNA: TGCAGTGCTAGTGACATGACTCGTGAGCAGTTCTTC; V: TRBV20-1; J: TRBJ2-1; size: NA; D: NA
CDR3: CSASRGPRAETQYF; DNA: TGCAGTGCTAGCCGGGGACCTAGGGCAGAGACCCAGTACTTC; V: TRBV20-1; J: TRBJ2-5; size: NA; D: NA
CDR3: CSAKPSGRALTNTGELFF; DNA: TGCAGTGCTAAACCTAGCGGGAGGGCCTTAACGAACACCGGGGAGCTGTTTTTT; V: TRBV20-1; J: TRBJ2-2; size: few; D: TRBD2
CDR3: CASSAGGRWETQYF; DNA: TGTGCCAGCAGCGCGGGGGGGCGTTGGGAGACCCAGTACTTC; V: TRBV28; J: TRBJ2-5; size: many; D: TRBD2
CDR3: CAWSLAGGVNQPQHF; DNA: TGTGCCTGGAGCCTGGCGGGGGGGGTCAATCAGCCCCAGCATTTT; V: TRBV30; J: TRBJ1-5; size: many; D: NA
CDR3: CASNRLGETNEKLFF; DNA: TGTGCCAGCAACCGACTAGGGGAAACTAATGAAAAACTGTTTTTT; V: TRBV6-1; J: TRBJ1-4; size: NA; D: NA
CDR3: CAISDGGNSGNTIYF; DNA: TGTGCCATCAGTGACGGCGGTAACTCTGGAAACACCATATATTTT; V: TRBV10-3; J: TRBJ1-3; size: NA; D: NA
CDR3: CSARGVTGTRYNEQFF; DNA: TGCAGTGCTAGAGGAGTTACCGGGACTAGATACAATGAGCAGTTCTTC; V: TRBV20-1; J: TRBJ2-1; size: many; D: TRBD2
CDR3: CASTAPEDSYNEQFF; DNA: TGTGCCAGTACCGCCCCGGAGGACAGCTACAATGAGCAGTTCTTC; V: TRBV19; J: TRBJ2-1; size: NA; D: NA
CDR3: CASSYQDRWDTGELFF; DNA: TGTGCCAGCAGTTACCAGGACAGGTGGGACACCGGGGAGCTGTTTTTT; V: TRBV6-5; J: TRBJ2-2; size: NA; D: TRBD1
CDR3: CASSQGGLGSGREDEQFF; DNA: TGTGCCAGCAGCCAAGGGGGGTTGGGAAGCGGGAGAGAAGATGAGCAGTTCTTC; V: TRBV3-1; J: TRBJ2-1; size: many; D: TRBD2
CDR3: CASSLRSTGWRTDTQYF; DNA: TGTGCCAGCAGCTTGCGTTCGACGGGTTGGAGGACAGATACGCAGTATTTT; V: TRBV5-6; J: TRBJ2-3; size: NA; D: NA
CDR3: CASSFGPTSTDTQYF; DNA: TGTGCCAGCAGCTTCGGACCAACTAGCACAGATACGCAGTATTTT; V: TRBV7-3; J: TRBJ2-3; size: many; D: NA
CDR3: CASSTYRSRDEKLFF; DNA: TGTGCCAGCAGTACATACAGGTCCAGGGATGAAAAACTGTTTTTT; V: TRBV6-1; J: TRBJ1-4; size: NA; D: NA
CDR3: CSARDRAGGEQFF; DNA: TGCAGTGCTAGAGATAGGGCCGGGGGGGAGCAGTTCTTC; V: TRBV20-1; J: TRBJ2-1; size: NA; D: TRBD2
CDR3: CASSLDGDPAYEQYF; DNA: TGCGCCAGCAGCTTGGACGGGGACCCAGCATACGAGCAGTACTTC; V: TRBV5-1; J: TRBJ2-7; size: few; D: NA
CDR3: CASSIGGSAVQYF; DNA: TGCGCCAGCAGTATCGGCGGGAGCGCCGTGCAGTACTTC; V: TRBV10-1; J: TRBJ2-7; size: few; D: TRBD2
CDR3: CASSLLPPPGDNTGELFF; DNA: TGTGCCAGCAGCTTATTACCCCCCCCAGGGGATAACACCGGGGAGCTGTTTTTT; V: TRBV7-6; J: TRBJ2-2; size: NA; D: NA
CDR3: CASSEKRGLPYNEQFF; DNA: TGTGCCAGCAGTGAAAAGCGAGGACTACCATACAATGAGCAGTTCTTC; V: TRBV6-1; J: TRBJ2-1; size: many; D: NA
CDR3: CSVERTSGSADTQYF; DNA: TGCAGCGTTGAACGGACTAGCGGGAGCGCAGATACGCAGTATTTT; V: TRBV29-1; J: TRBJ2-3; size: NA; D: TRBD2
CDR3: CASSPPETDGYTF; DNA: TGTGCCAGCAGTCCCCCAGAAACCGATGGCTACACCTTC; V: TRBV2; J: TRBJ1-2; size: NA; D: NA
CDR3: CSRRGTGPIEAFF; DNA: TGCAGTCGCCGGGGGACCGGACCTATTGAAGCTTTCTTT; V: TRBV20-1; J: TRBJ1-1; size: NA; D: NA
CDR3: CSATTQGEVGYTF; DNA: TGCAGTGCTACCACACAGGGAGAGGTTGGCTACACCTTC; V: TRBV20-1; J: TRBJ1-2; size: NA; D: NA
CDR3: CAWSRTSGQPQHF; DNA: TGTGCCTGGAGTCGAACAAGTGGACAGCCCCAGCATTTT; V: TRBV30; J: TRBJ1-5; size: few; D: NA
CDR3: CATRPQTGGAYGYTF; DNA: TGTGCCACCCGCCCCCAAACAGGGGGCGCGTATGGCTACACCTTC; V: TRBV6-1; J: TRBJ1-2; size: NA; D: TRBD1
CDR3: CASSFLGGETQYF; DNA: TGTGCCAGCAGTTTTCTAGGGGGGGAGACCCAGTACTTC; V: TRBV27; J: TRBJ2-5; size: many; D: NA
CDR3: CSVAGTSVYGYTF; DNA: TGCAGCGTCGCCGGGACATCGGTCTATGGCTACACCTTC; V: TRBV29-1; J: TRBJ1-2; size: many; D: NA
CDR3: CSARGGTSGGPSYEQYF; DNA: TGCAGTGCTAGGGGGGGTACTAGCGGGGGCCCATCCTACGAGCAGTACTTC; V: TRBV20-1; J: TRBJ2-7; size: NA; D: TRBD2
CDR3: CASPPTRPDTQYF; DNA: TGTGCCAGCCCCCCCACTAGACCAGATACGCAGTATTTT; V: TRBV18; J: TRBJ2-3; size: NA; D: NA
CDR3: CASSLNAGGRGETQYF; DNA: TGTGCCAGCAGCTTAAACGCAGGGGGTCGAGGGGAGACCCAGTACTTC; V: TRBV11-2; J: TRBJ2-5; size: many; D: TRBD1
CDR3: CASSESGSDTQYF; DNA: TGCGCCAGCAGTGAGTCCGGTTCCGATACGCAGTATTTT; V: TRBV10-1; J: TRBJ2-3; size: few; D: NA
CDR3: CAWSVGWDNEQFF; DNA: TGTGCCTGGAGTGTAGGGTGGGACAATGAGCAGTTCTTC; V: TRBV30; J: TRBJ2-1; size: many; D: NA
CDR3: CSAPRGGSNIQYF; DNA: TGCAGTGCCCCTCGGGGCGGGAGTAACATTCAGTACTTC; V: TRBV20-1; J: TRBJ2-4; size: many; D: TRBD2
CDR3: CASSPLSGANVLTF; DNA: TGTGCCAGCAGCCCCCTTTCTGGGGCCAACGTCCTGACTTTC; V: TRBV11-2; J: TRBJ2-6; size: many; D: NA
CDR3: CASSLGSGGPRELFF; DNA: TGTGCCAGCAGCTTAGGGAGCGGGGGACCTAGGGAGCTGTTTTTT; V: TRBV7-3; J: TRBJ2-2; size: NA; D: TRBD2
CDR3: CASSQETDGGGGCTF; DNA: TGTGCCAGCAGCCAAGAAACGGACGGGGGTGGTGGCTGCACCTTC; V: TRBV3-1; J: TRBJ1-2; size: NA; D: NA
CDR3: CAISEGGSEAFF; DNA: TGTGCCATCAGTGAGGGGGGATCTGAAGCTTTCTTT; V: TRBV10-3; J: TRBJ1-1; size: NA; D: NA
CDR3: CASSPMVAGSNEQFF; DNA: TGTGCCAGCTCACCAATGGTAGCGGGAAGTAATGAGCAGTTCTTC; V: TRBV18; J: TRBJ2-1; size: few; D: TRBD2
CDR3: CASSSHPGAYNEQFF; DNA: TGTGCCAGCAGTTCCCACCCCGGGGCCTACAATGAGCAGTTCTTC; V: TRBV6-1; J: TRBJ2-1; size: NA; D: NA
CDR3: CASSYRLTPPDTEAFF; DNA: TGTGCCAGTAGTTACCGACTGACCCCCCCGGACACTGAAGCTTTCTTT; V: TRBV19; J: TRBJ1-1; size: NA; D: NA
CDR3: CSAPGEGTWDEQFF; DNA: TGCAGTGCCCCAGGGGAGGGAACCTGGGATGAGCAGTTCTTC; V: TRBV20-1; J: TRBJ2-1; size: many; D: NA
CDR3: CASSSSPERHYEQYF; DNA: TGTGCCAGCAGTTCCTCCCCCGAGCGCCACTACGAGCAGTACTTC; V: TRBV12-3/TRBV12-4; J: TRBJ2-7; size: many; D: NA
CDR3: CASSQGERGVNEQFF; DNA: TGCGCCAGCAGCCAAGGGGAGCGCGGGGTCAATGAGCAGTTCTTC; V: TRBV4-1; J: TRBJ2-1; size: NA; D: NA
CDR3: CASSLGAGQGYQGTQYF; DNA: TGTGCCAGCAGCTTGGGAGCGGGACAGGGTTATCAGGGTACGCAGTATTTT; V: TRBV5-6; J: TRBJ2-3; size: many; D: TRBD1
CDR3: CASSLAGAHYNEQFF; DNA: TGCGCCAGCAGCTTAGCGGGGGCCCACTACAATGAGCAGTTCTTC; V: TRBV4-1; J: TRBJ2-1; size: NA; D: TRBD2
CDR3: CASSYSGTGRSGANVLTF; DNA: TGTGCCAGCAGTTACTCGGGGACAGGTCGGTCTGGGGCCAACGTCCTGACTTTC; V: TRBV6-2/TRBV6-3; J: TRBJ2-6; size: NA; D: TRBD1